The 13 T cell receptor beta chains below were found in one sample sequenced in a study of cytomegalovirus exposure and HLA in healthy donors (dated by TCRdb to 2016 to 2017). Library generation was performed with the immunoSEQ multiplex PCR assay. The multiplex PCR relied on a mix of 60 forward primers for TCR Vbeta segments and 13 reverse primers for TCR Jbeta segments. In TCRdb, the immuneACCESS table is reduced to in-frame sequences with V and J assigned. These tables do not hold every clone; where another copy was compared, an unresolved V gene accounts for under half, and the others remain unexplained. The sample table contains more than 150,000 clones; only one count was recorded for roughly 87% of them. Roughly 0.24% of the sample is in the top ten clones. Specimen: PBMCs. The receptor source for this set is a girl in the first two years of life in good health and CMV-seronegative.

This clone has more than one count but fewer than ten. The chain links TRBV10-3 to TRBJ2-5; D perhaps matches TRBD2 (6 bases). The CDR3 has 18 amino acids. The V gene lost 0 bases and the J gene lost 5 bases, with 22 bases spanning the gap. From germline, CDR1 is ENHRY and CDR2 SYGVKD. Here the CDR3 DNA reads TGTGCCATCAGTGAGTCAATCCTTACCGCTGCGGGGAGGGAGACCCAGTACTTC. It translates to CAISESILTAAGRETQYF.

The J gene is TRBJ1-2, the V gene TRBV14, with a weak D call TRBD1 (5 bases). CDR1 and CDR2 from the germline V gene are SGHDN and FVKESK. CDR3 size: 14 residues. Between the trimmed V and J ends, which lost 6 bases and 8 bases, there was a span of 19 bases. CDR3 nucleotides: TGTGCCAGCAGTCGTACGTCAGGGTATCACGGCTACACCTTC. Translating it yields CASSRTSGYHGYTF.

V gene TRBV20-1 combines with J gene TRBJ1-4, with D maybe TRBD1 (6 bases). With 4 bases removed from V and 8 bases from J, the gap between germline ends came to 8 bases. The germline gives CDR1 DFQATT, CDR2 SNEGSKA (reference sequence). This CDR3 spans 11 amino acids. The CDR3 DNA is TGCAGTGCTAAAGGGGGAGAAAAACTGTTTTTT. Its protein is CSAKGGEKLFF.

The chain employs TRBV10-3 and TRBJ2-3; 10 bases agree with TRBD2. V lost 4 bases, J lost 3 bases, and 4 bases stayed unmatched. This CDR3 is 15 amino acids long. Germline assignment: CDR1 ENHRY and CDR2 SYGVKD. The CDR3 bases are TGTGCCATCAGTGGAGCGGGGGGGCTGACAGATACGCAGTATTTT. Protein product: CAISGAGGLTDTQYF.

The table lists this clone with a count of one. The chain employs TRBV27 and TRBJ1-6; TRBD1 aligns across 7 bases. Trimming cost V 7 bases and J 11 bases; bases outside gene matches: 14. Germline V lookup: CDR1 MNHEY, CDR2 SMNVEV (reference sequence). This CDR3 region has 15 residues. The CDR3 protein is CASTRSDRKSAPLHF. CDR3 in DNA: TGTGCCAGCACCAGATCGGACAGGAAAAGCGCACCCCTCCACTTT.

The chain is built from TRBV30 and TRBJ2-7, with 8 bases aligning to TRBD2. Per the germline V gene, CDR1 is GTSNPN and CDR2 is SVGIG (reference sequence). There are 16 residues in the CDR3. With 4 bases clipped from V and 4 bases from J, the junction kept 15 bases outside the gene matches. The DNA for the CDR3 is TGTGCCTGGACAACAACGTATGGCCAGCGGGGGTACGAGCAGTACTTC. The encoded protein is CAWTTTYGQRGYEQYF.

The gene calls are TRBV12-5 and TRBJ2-2; perhaps TRBD2 as D (5 bases). V dropped 3 bases and J dropped 7 bases, with 12 bases sitting between them. Germline CDR1 is LGHNT and CDR2 is FRNRAP. CDR3 length: 14 residues. The CDR3 sequence is CASGFRLGSGELFF. CDR3 coding DNA: TGTGCTAGTGGTTTTAGACTGGGGAGCGGGGAGCTGTTTTTT.

The chain combines TRBV6-5 with TRBJ1-5; 9 bases map to TRBD1. CDR3 length equals 15 residues. Germline CDR1 reads MNHEY; CDR2 reads SVGAGI. Germline trimming cut 6 bases from V and 5 bases from J; bases unmatched to any gene: 8. The CDR3 coding sequence is TGTGCCAGCAGACCCGGGGACAGGGTGGATCAGCCCCAGCATTTT. Its translation: CASRPGDRVDQPQHF.

The rearrangement joins TRBV5-1 to TRBJ1-1; 7 nucleotides match TRBD1. The CDR3 consists of 14 residues. With V trimmed by 4 bases and J by 6 bases, 9 bases remained unmatched. Germline CDR1 is SGHRS and CDR2 is YFSETQ. CDR3 residues: CASSAQTGLAEAFF. The CDR3 bases are TGCGCCAGCAGCGCCCAGACAGGGCTCGCTGAAGCTTTCTTT.

J is TRBJ1-2 and V is TRBV4-2; tentatively, D is TRBD1 (5 bases). The CDR3 runs 16 residues. Germline-derived CDR1 and CDR2 are LGHNA and YNFKEQ. Trimming took 0 bases from V and 4 from J, leaving 15 bases between them. The CDR3 region has the DNA TGTGCCAGCAGCCAAGAGGACACTTTTTCCCCCTATGGCTACACCTTC. This sequence encodes CASSQEDTFSPYGYTF.

The chain has TRBV18 and TRBJ1-2; 7 nucleotides match TRBD1. Germline CDR1 and CDR2: KGHSH and LQKENI. This CDR3 region has 14 residues. V trimming: 1 base; J trimming: 4 bases; junction bases outside the gene matches: 3. The CDR3 DNA reads as TGTGCCAGCTCACCACAGGGGGCCTTCTATGGCTACACCTTC. Translating gives CASSPQGAFYGYTF.

The chain recombines TRBV6-5 with TRBJ1-5; 8 bases line up with TRBD1. The V gene's germline CDR1 is MNHEY and CDR2 SVGAGI. Trimming took 6 bases from V and 1 from J; bases not matched to a gene: 5. The CDR3 is made up of 15 amino acids. The CDR3 spells CASRQGARSNQPQHF. As DNA, the CDR3 is TGTGCCAGCAGGCAGGGGGCGCGGAGCAATCAGCCCCAGCATTTT.

The rearrangement uses TRBV4-2 and TRBJ2-7, with 7 bases matching TRBD1. The CDR3 loop spans 16 amino acids. J lost 0 bases, V lost 4 bases, and 9 bases had no gene match. Germline CDR1 and CDR2: LGHNA and YNFKEQ. DNA for the CDR3: TGTGCCAGCAGCCGGTCCGGGACAGAAAACTCCTACGAGCAGTACTTC. Protein sequence: CASSRSGTENSYEQYF.